This TCR beta chain stems from a study of T cell repertoires in cytomegalovirus infection. Turning to the study itself: CMV epitopes in the study were HLA-C-restricted (recently identified) and HLA-B-restricted (well studied).

For this clonotype: What it recognizes is unknown.

CDR1 and CDR2 (germline): ENHRY, SYGVKD. The CDR3 runs to 16 residues. Trimming pared 4 bases from V and 3 bases from J, leaving 19 bases between. TCRdb reprocessed the reads via MiXCR and lists one record per CDR3 protein. The sample contains roughly 800,000 distinct CDR3 sequences, 25% to 30% of which appear only once. General study points: Carriage of CMV together with the relevant HLA was identifiable through cumulative public TCR beta family frequency.

V is TRBV10-3 and J is TRBJ2-7, with D possibly TRBD1 on 9 matching bases. This TCR was recovered from a human donor in good health (CMV status not recorded). Some clones in this sample may be carry-over from other donors' samples. The source was cultured CD8+ T cells from PBMCs, collected from culture after CMV antigen stimulation. CDR3 bases: TGTGCCATCAGTGTGCCGGGGGGGACAGGGTTCTACGAGCAGTACTTC. Protein: CAISVPGGTGFYEQYF.